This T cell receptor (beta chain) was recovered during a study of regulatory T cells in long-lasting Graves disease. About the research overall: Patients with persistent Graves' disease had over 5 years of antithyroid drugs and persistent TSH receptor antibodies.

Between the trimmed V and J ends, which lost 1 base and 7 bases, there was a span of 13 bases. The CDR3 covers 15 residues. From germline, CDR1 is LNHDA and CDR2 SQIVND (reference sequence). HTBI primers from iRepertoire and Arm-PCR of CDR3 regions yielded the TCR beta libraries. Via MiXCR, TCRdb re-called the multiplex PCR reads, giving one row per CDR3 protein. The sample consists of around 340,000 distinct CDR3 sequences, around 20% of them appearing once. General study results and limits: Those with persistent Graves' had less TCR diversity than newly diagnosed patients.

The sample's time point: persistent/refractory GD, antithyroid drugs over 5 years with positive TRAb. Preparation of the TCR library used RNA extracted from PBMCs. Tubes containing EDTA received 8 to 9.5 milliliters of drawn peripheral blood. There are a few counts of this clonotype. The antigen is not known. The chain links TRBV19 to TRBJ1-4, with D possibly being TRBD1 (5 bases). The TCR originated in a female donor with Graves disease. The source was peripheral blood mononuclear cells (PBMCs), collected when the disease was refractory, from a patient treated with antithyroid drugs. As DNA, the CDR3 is TGTGCCAGTAGTATAGGACAGATAAGTGTTGAAAAACTGTTTTTT. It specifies CASSIGQISVEKLFF.